This entry lists 32 T cell receptor beta chains sequenced from one sample in a study of blood T cell repertoires in COVID-19. The assay was immunoSEQ multiplex PCR, and TCRdb's table has in-frame clones only and misses some. The sample has tens of thousands of clones; around 87% are singletons. The sequenced sample consisted of peripheral blood. These receptors originate from a human donor with acute or convalescent COVID-19. The donor label of this sample is uncertain.

This chain uses TRBV7-3 with TRBJ1-2; possible D gene TRBD1, 5 bases. CDR3 length equals 13 residues. The germline V gene has CDR1 SGHTA and CDR2 FQGTGA. The V gene lost 4 bases and the J gene lost 8 bases, with 14 bases spanning the gap. The CDR3 DNA is TGTGCCAGCAGCTCGGACCCGTCAGGGGGCTACACCTTC. It is translated as CASSSDPSGGYTF.

This clone has just one count. This chain links TRBV5-6 with TRBJ1-1; 7 nucleotides align to TRBD1. V was clipped by 0 bases and J by 12 bases; unmatched bases: 11. The CDR3 totals 14 residues. Germline loops: CDR1 SGHDT, CDR2 YYEEEE. The CDR3 nucleotides read TGTGCCAGCAGCTTGGCGACAGGGCCGCGGGTACCTTTCTTT. The encoded protein is CASSLATGPRVPFF.

CDR3 DNA sequence: TGTGCCAGCAGTTTATACGGGGGGACAGGGAGGAGTGTGCAGTACTTC. It translates to CASSLYGGTGRSVQYF. This rearrangement joins TRBV28 to TRBJ2-7; 9 bases fit TRBD1. CDR1 is MDHEN and CDR2 is SYDVKM in the germline V gene. V gave up 1 base and J gave up 9 bases; unmatched junction bases: 13. The length of the CDR3 is 16 residues.

The gene calls are TRBV11-2 and TRBJ2-5; D is undetermined. Trimming took off 5 bases at V and 1 base at J, with 8 bases between the two ends. Per germline, CDR1 SGHAT and CDR2 FQNNGV. The CDR3 consists of 13 residues. This CDR3 is CASSLTVQETQYF. Here the CDR3 DNA reads TGTGCCAGCAGCCTAACGGTCCAAGAGACCCAGTACTTC.

The V call is TRBV27, the J call TRBJ1-4; 10 nucleotides match TRBD1. V dropped 5 bases and J dropped 5; count of bases not matched to a gene: 11. Per germline, CDR1 MNHEY and CDR2 SMNVEV (reference sequence). CDR3 length: 17 residues. The CDR3 is CASSLYRRDRGNEKLFF. As DNA, the CDR3 is TGTGCCAGCAGTCTCTACCGCCGGGACAGGGGCAATGAAAAACTGTTTTTT.

This rearrangement joins TRBV29-1 to TRBJ2-7; TRBD1 might be the D (6 bases). CDR3 size: 13 residues. CDR1 is SQVTM, CDR2 ANQGSEA, per germline. V was pared by 5 bases and J by 3 bases, with 14 bases between. The chain's CDR3 is CSVQTQGIYEQYF. DNA for the CDR3: TGCAGCGTTCAAACACAGGGTATCTACGAGCAGTACTTC.

This chain connects TRBV30 to TRBJ2-2; D is ambiguous. Trimming removed 2 bases at V and 6 bases at J, with 4 bases between. CDR1 GTSNPN and CDR2 SVGIG come from the germline V gene (reference sequence). This CDR3 contains 11 residues. The CDR3 region has the DNA TGTGCCTGGAGTCGGGCCGGGGAGCTGTTTTTT. This translates into CAWSRAGELFF.

This clone has just a few counts. The genes are TRBV9 and TRBJ1-5; 8 nucleotides agree with TRBD1. CDR3 length: 15 residues. Trimming cost V 3 bases and J 3 bases; bases outside gene matches: 5. Germline V lookup: CDR1 SGDLS, CDR2 YYNGEE. The CDR3 loop reads CASSARDRPNQPQHF. The CDR3 nucleotides read TGTGCCAGCAGCGCAAGGGACAGGCCCAATCAGCCCCAGCATTTT.

V and J are TRBV2 and TRBJ2-5; TRBD2 agrees at 7 bases. V shed 7 bases, J shed 0 bases, and the junction held 8 bases outside the gene matches. The length of the CDR3 is 15 residues. Germline V gene data show CDR1 as SNHLY and CDR2 as FYNNEI. The CDR3 DNA reads TGTGCCAGCAACGGCGGGAGACAGTACCAAGAGACCCAGTACTTC. Translation: CASNGGRQYQETQYF.

This chain links TRBV9 with TRBJ2-3; D may be TRBD2 (5 bases). Germline values: CDR1 SGDLS, CDR2 YYNGEE. The CDR3 is made up of 13 amino acids. Trimming removed 0 bases at V and 5 bases at J, with 7 bases between. The CDR3: CASSVVRGDTQYF. CDR3 DNA: TGTGCCAGCAGCGTAGTCCGGGGAGATACGCAGTATTTT.

CDR3: CASSPMTGRNEQYF. Here the CDR3 DNA reads TGTGCCAGCAGTCCTATGACAGGGAGGAACGAGCAGTACTTC. The chain has TRBV6-5 and TRBJ2-7, with D perhaps matching TRBD1 (7 bases). The V and J ends lost 5 bases and 5 bases respectively, with 16 bases between them. Germline CDR1 and CDR2: MNHEY and SVGAGI. The CDR3 loop spans 14 amino acids.

The CDR3 protein is CASSLDFGDQPQHF. The CDR3 DNA is TGTGCCAGCAGCTTAGACTTCGGGGATCAGCCCCAGCATTTT. The chain uses TRBV11-2 and TRBJ1-5; the D is unclear. The CDR3 runs to 14 residues. Trimming removed 0 bases from V and 5 bases from J, with 8 bases in between. The germline V gene encodes CDR1 SGHAT and CDR2 FQNNGV.

The chain employs TRBV28 and TRBJ1-2; 9 bases match TRBD1. The V and J ends lost 2 bases and 4 bases, in that order; junction bases with no gene match: 2. The germline CDR1 and CDR2 sequences are MDHEN and SYDVKM. The CDR3 runs 14 residues. The CDR3 here is CASSLTDRGYGYTF. For the CDR3, the DNA is TGTGCCAGCAGTTTAACGGACAGGGGCTATGGCTACACCTTC.

The chain uses TRBV24-1 and TRBJ2-1, with TRBD1 as a possible D gene (6 bases). V lost 3 bases and J lost 6, with 20 bases in between. The V gene's germline CDR1 is KGHDR and CDR2 SFDVKD. This CDR3 spans 17 amino acids. CDR3 protein: CATSDPRQVHWGNEQFF. CDR3 bases: TGTGCCACCAGTGATCCCCGACAGGTCCATTGGGGCAATGAGCAGTTCTTC.

In this sample, this clone turned up once. CDR3 sequence: CAWTGTLYNEQFF. DNA of the CDR3: TGTGCCTGGACGGGGACACTTTACAATGAGCAGTTCTTC. The chain combines TRBV30 with TRBJ2-1; D may be TRBD1 (6 bases). The CDR3 has 13 amino acids. V gave up 4 bases and J gave up 4 bases, with 11 bases separating them. Germline assignment: CDR1 GTSNPN and CDR2 SVGIG (reference sequence).

The V gene is TRBV28, the J gene TRBJ1-4; TRBD1 matches 8 bases. CDR3 length equals 17 residues. CDR1 and CDR2 (germline): MDHEN, SYDVKM. The V gene end was trimmed by 5 bases and the J gene end by 7 bases; junction bases not matched to a gene: 15. The CDR3 coding sequence is TGTGCCAGCAGTGCCCCGACAGGGGAAATGTCCGCTGAAAAACTGTTTTTT. This translates into CASSAPTGEMSAEKLFF.

The V and J genes are TRBV4-2 and TRBJ2-3; possibly TRBD1 for D (5 bases). The CDR3 loop spans 14 amino acids. The ends were cut back, 6 bases at V and 2 bases at J, with 12 bases in the middle. The germline CDR1 and CDR2 sequences are LGHNA and YNFKEQ. The DNA of the CDR3 is TGTGCCAGCAGGACAGCAAGGGTCACAGATACGCAGTATTTT. This translates into CASRTARVTDTQYF.

This sequence joins TRBV5-1 and TRBJ1-5; TRBD1 agrees at 9 bases. There are 15 residues in the CDR3. With 4 bases clipped from V and 5 bases from J, the junction kept 7 bases outside the gene matches. CDR1 is SGHRS and CDR2 is YFSETQ in the germline V gene. The CDR3 loop reads CASSPGGTGHQPQHF. The CDR3 DNA sequence: TGCGCCAGCAGCCCGGGGGGGACAGGGCATCAGCCCCAGCATTTT.

The rearrangement uses TRBV19 and TRBJ2-7; D might be TRBD2 (5 bases). Trimming stripped 3 bases from V and 0 bases from J, with 12 bases between. The germline CDR1 and CDR2 sequences are LNHDA and SQIVND (reference sequence). This CDR3 is 15 amino acids long. CDR3 residues: CASSMTRVSSYEQYF. CDR3 coding DNA: TGTGCCAGTAGTATGACGCGGGTAAGCTCCTACGAGCAGTACTTC.

The chain joins TRBV6-5 to TRBJ1-6; 8 bases are a match to TRBD1. The CDR3 is 13 amino acids. Germline V CDR1 and CDR2: MNHEY, SVGAGI. J lost 9 bases, V lost 7 bases, and 5 bases had no gene match. The CDR3 spells CASNLGQASPLHF. The CDR3 nucleotides read TGTGCCAGCAACTTGGGACAGGCTTCACCCCTCCACTTT.

The chain uses TRBV11-2 and TRBJ2-7; TRBD1 matches 9 bases. V gave up 3 bases and J gave up 6 bases; unmatched junction bases: 6. Germline V lookup: CDR1 SGHAT, CDR2 FQNNGV. The CDR3 is 14 residues long. CDR3 in amino acids: CASSFDRGLGEQYF. CDR3 coding DNA: TGTGCCAGCAGCTTCGACAGGGGGTTAGGCGAGCAGTACTTC.

The rearrangement joins TRBV24-1 to TRBJ2-7, with 9 nucleotides matching TRBD2. Germline values: CDR1 KGHDR, CDR2 SFDVKD. The ends lost 8 bases at V and 4 bases at J; junction bases unmatched: 11. There are 15 residues in the CDR3. The CDR3 nucleotides read TGTGCCACCATCCTAACCCTAGCGGGGCTGTACGAGCAGTACTTC. Its translation is CATILTLAGLYEQYF.

This rearrangement joins TRBV7-9 to TRBJ2-7, with D possibly matching TRBD1 (5 bases). The V and J ends lost 2 bases and 1 base respectively, with 6 bases between them. The CDR3 sequence is 13 residues long. Germline V CDR1 and CDR2: SEHNR, FQNEAQ (reference sequence). CDR3 region: CASSLRQSYEQYF. The CDR3 nucleotides read TGTGCCAGCAGCTTAAGACAGTCCTACGAGCAGTACTTC. The full variable domain, completed using reference TRBV7-9 and TRBJ2-7, is DTGVSQNPRHKITKRGQNVTFRCDPISEHNRLYWYRQTLGQGPEFLTYFQNEAQLEKSRLLSDRFSAERPKGSFSTLEIQRTEQGDSAMYLCASSLRQSYEQYFGPGTRLTVT.

The chain couples TRBV4-1 to TRBJ2-7, with 8 bases matching TRBD1. After removal of 1 base from V and 5 bases from J, the junction contained 4 bases not matched to a gene. Germline V gene lookup returns CDR1 MGHRA and CDR2 YSYEKL. CDR3 length: 14 amino acids. CDR3: CASSQGQGFHEQYF. The CDR3 coding sequence is TGCGCCAGCAGCCAAGGACAGGGGTTCCACGAGCAGTACTTC.

The V call is TRBV28, the J call TRBJ2-7; the D gene is possibly TRBD1 (6 bases). Germline V CDR1 and CDR2: MDHEN, SYDVKM. The V end lost 7 bases, the J end lost 7 bases, and 17 bases lay between the germline ends. The CDR3 covers 13 residues. The CDR3: CASNWGTRGEQYF. For the CDR3, the DNA is TGTGCCAGCAATTGGGGGACACGGGGAGAGCAGTACTTC. Full variable domain (rest looked up from reference TRBV28 and TRBJ2-7): DVKVTQSSRYLVKRTGEKVFLECVQDMDHENMFWYRQDPGLGLRLIYFSYDVKMKEKGDIPEGYSVSREKKERFSLILESASTNQTSMYLCASNWGTRGEQYFGPGTRLTVT.

V and J are TRBV28 and TRBJ1-2; TRBD1 might be the D (6 bases). This CDR3 is built from 13 residues. V was trimmed by 6 bases and J by 2 bases, leaving 10 bases between them. CDR1 MDHEN and CDR2 SYDVKM come from the germline V gene. The CDR3 DNA follows: TGTGCCAGCAGGCCACAGGGAAACTATGGCTACACCTTC. This codes for CASRPQGNYGYTF.

This clone was found once. The chain employs TRBV29-1 and TRBJ1-1, with a weak D call TRBD1 (6 bases). The germline V and J ends were trimmed by 4 bases and 11 bases, with 20 bases remaining between them. The CDR3 covers 13 residues. Germline loops: CDR1 SQVTM, CDR2 ANQGSEA. The CDR3: CSVAQQGYDGAFF. The CDR3 bases are TGCAGCGTTGCTCAACAGGGATATGATGGCGCTTTCTTT.

The CDR3: CASSKTPETPYNEQFF. In DNA, the CDR3 is TGTGCCAGTAGTAAGACCCCAGAGACTCCTTACAATGAGCAGTTCTTC. This chain connects TRBV19 to TRBJ2-1, with unresolved D. Germline CDR1 reads LNHDA; CDR2 reads SQIVND (reference sequence). The CDR3 is made up of 16 amino acids. V was shortened by 4 bases and J by 4 bases, with 17 bases between the two germline ends.

The count of this clone is one. The chain combines TRBV2 with TRBJ2-3; 9 positions agree with TRBD1. The CDR3 has 14 amino acids. The J segment lost 4 bases and the V segment lost 5 bases, leaving 4 bases of the junction unmatched. Germline loops: CDR1 SNHLY, CDR2 FYNNEI. CDR3 amino acids: CASSKQGAPDTQYF. The CDR3 region has the DNA TGTGCCAGCAGTAAACAGGGGGCCCCAGATACGCAGTATTTT.

The chain couples TRBV5-1 to TRBJ2-7; D is unresolved. CDR3 length: 13 amino acids. V lost 2 bases to trimming and J lost 1 base, with 7 bases between them. Germline values: CDR1 SGHRS, CDR2 YFSETQ. CDR3 residues: CASSFDNSYEQYF. CDR3 DNA sequence: TGCGCCAGCAGCTTTGACAATTCCTACGAGCAGTACTTC.

The chain uses TRBV5-1 and TRBJ1-5; 8 nucleotides align to TRBD1. With 0 bases clipped from V and 6 bases from J, the junction kept 8 bases outside the gene matches. In germline, CDR1 is SGHRS, CDR2 YFSETQ. This CDR3 is built from 16 residues. CDR3 loop: CASSLVPGGDSQPQHF. The CDR3 nucleotides are TGCGCCAGCAGCTTGGTTCCAGGGGGCGATAGTCAGCCCCAGCATTTT.

V is TRBV21-1 and J is TRBJ2-5; the table's D call, TRBD1, has no DNA check behind it. TRBV21-1 is described as a pseudogene. The CDR3 length is 17 residues. Here the CDR3 reads CASSTRGQGIGRETQYF. CDR3 in DNA: TGTGCCAGCAGCACTCGGGGACAGGGAATTGGGCGAGAGACCCAGTACTTC.